These T cell receptor beta chains were read from a single sample in a study of Graves' ophthalmopathy and Graves' hyperthyroidism. MiXCR, run by TCRdb on the multiplex PCR reads, gives a single entry per CDR3 protein. The sample has around 660,000 distinct CDR3 sequences, more than 40% seen once. Sequenced: peripheral blood. Receptors originate from an adult man with Graves' ophthalmopathy. CDR3s include the opening cysteine and the closing phenylalanine or tryptophan. The order of the fields is V gene, clone size, J gene, D gene, CDR3 protein, CDR3 DNA. D genes are given only for firm matches. The size of a clone is reported for some rows only, either as once, few or many, or as a class for expanded clones.

v_call: TRBV19
clone_size: -
j_call: TRBJ2-7
d_call: TRBD1
cdr3_aa: CASSHGDSWEYEQYF
cdr3_nt: TGTGCCAGTAGCCATGGGGACAGTTGGGAGTACGAGCAGTACTTC

v_call: TRBV7-8
clone_size: -
j_call: TRBJ2-3
d_call: -
cdr3_aa: CASSSQPSTDTQYF
cdr3_nt: TGTGCCAGCAGCTCCCAACCTAGCACAGATACGCAGTATTTT

v_call: TRBV20-1
clone_size: many
j_call: TRBJ1-3
d_call: -
cdr3_aa: CSARDAGKGNTIYF
cdr3_nt: TGCAGTGCTAGAGATGCGGGGAAGGGAAACACCATATATTTT

v_call: TRBV9
clone_size: -
j_call: TRBJ2-7
d_call: TRBD2
cdr3_aa: CASSVEAGLAGYEQYF
cdr3_nt: TGTGCCAGCAGCGTAGAAGCGGGACTAGCGGGATACGAGCAGTACTTC

v_call: TRBV6-5
clone_size: many
j_call: TRBJ1-3
d_call: TRBD1
cdr3_aa: CASSYGQVRSGNTIYF
cdr3_nt: TGTGCCAGCAGTTATGGACAGGTCCGCTCTGGAAACACCATATATTTT

v_call: TRBV7-9
clone_size: -
j_call: TRBJ2-7
d_call: TRBD2
cdr3_aa: CASSLASGRGKYF
cdr3_nt: TGTGCCAGCAGCTTAGCTAGCGGGAGGGGGAAGTACTTC

v_call: TRBV30
clone_size: -
j_call: TRBJ1-1
d_call: -
cdr3_aa: CAWSVSSNTEAFF
cdr3_nt: TGTGCCTGGAGTGTATCATCGAACACTGAAGCTTTCTTT

v_call: TRBV10-3
clone_size: few
j_call: TRBJ2-2
d_call: -
cdr3_aa: CAVGQRGTGELFF
cdr3_nt: TGTGCCGTTGGACAGAGGGGCACCGGGGAGCTGTTTTTT

v_call: TRBV5-1
clone_size: -
j_call: TRBJ2-7
d_call: -
cdr3_aa: CASSVDDTYEQYF
cdr3_nt: TGCGCCAGCAGCGTTGACGACACGTACGAGCAGTACTTC

v_call: TRBV5-1
clone_size: many
j_call: TRBJ1-4
d_call: -
cdr3_aa: CASRGREDEKLFF
cdr3_nt: TGCGCCAGCAGGGGCAGGGAGGATGAAAAACTGTTTTTT

v_call: TRBV29-1
clone_size: -
j_call: TRBJ2-5
d_call: -
cdr3_aa: CSVSDRRREETQYF
cdr3_nt: TGCAGCGTCTCGGACAGACGCCGCGAAGAGACCCAGTACTTC

v_call: TRBV25-1
clone_size: -
j_call: TRBJ2-3
d_call: -
cdr3_aa: CASSEGLDTDTQYF
cdr3_nt: TGTGCCAGCAGTGAAGGACTGGATACGGATACGCAGTATTTT

v_call: TRBV5-1
clone_size: -
j_call: TRBJ2-5
d_call: -
cdr3_aa: CASSNTGRQETQYF
cdr3_nt: TGCGCCAGCAGCAACACAGGGAGGCAAGAGACCCAGTACTTC

v_call: TRBV25-1
clone_size: -
j_call: TRBJ1-2
d_call: TRBD1
cdr3_aa: CARTGPHGYTF
cdr3_nt: TGTGCCAGGACAGGGCCCCATGGCTACACCTTC

v_call: TRBV11-2
clone_size: many
j_call: TRBJ1-2
d_call: -
cdr3_aa: CASRAWSTDYGYTF
cdr3_nt: TGTGCCAGCAGGGCGTGGAGTACAGATTATGGCTACACCTTC

v_call: TRBV15
clone_size: many
j_call: TRBJ2-3
d_call: -
cdr3_aa: CATSRVGRTTDTQYF
cdr3_nt: TGTGCCACCAGCAGAGTTGGGAGGACAACAGATACGCAGTATTTT

v_call: TRBV5-6
clone_size: -
j_call: TRBJ1-5
d_call: TRBD1
cdr3_aa: CASSLGTGVFNQPQHF
cdr3_nt: TGTGCCAGCAGCCTAGGGACAGGGGTTTTCAATCAGCCCCAGCATTTT

v_call: TRBV25-1
clone_size: -
j_call: TRBJ1-3
d_call: -
cdr3_aa: CASSELQGTSGNTIYF
cdr3_nt: TGTGCCAGCAGTGAATTGCAGGGGACCTCTGGAAACACCATATATTTT

v_call: TRBV29-1
clone_size: -
j_call: TRBJ2-5
d_call: -
cdr3_aa: CSVVGWVHTQYF
cdr3_nt: TGCAGCGTTGTTGGTTGGGTACATACCCAGTACTTC

v_call: TRBV7-9
clone_size: many
j_call: TRBJ2-5
d_call: -
cdr3_aa: CASSQNRDIRSETQYF
cdr3_nt: TGTGCCAGCAGCCAAAACCGGGACATCCGTTCAGAGACCCAGTACTTC

v_call: TRBV20-1
clone_size: many
j_call: TRBJ1-2
d_call: TRBD1
cdr3_aa: CSARTGDLLSGYTF
cdr3_nt: TGCAGTGCCAGGACAGGGGACCTCCTCTCGGGCTACACCTTC

v_call: TRBV9
clone_size: many
j_call: TRBJ2-6
d_call: -
cdr3_aa: CASSVFANVLTF
cdr3_nt: TGTGCCAGCAGCGTATTTGCCAACGTCCTGACTTTC

v_call: TRBV14
clone_size: few
j_call: TRBJ1-4
d_call: -
cdr3_aa: CASSQKTGTLNEKLFF
cdr3_nt: TGTGCCAGCAGCCAAAAAACCGGGACACTGAATGAAAAACTGTTTTTT

v_call: TRBV12-3/TRBV12-4
clone_size: -
j_call: TRBJ1-5
d_call: TRBD1
cdr3_aa: CASRREQGANQPQHF
cdr3_nt: TGTGCCAGCAGACGGGAACAGGGGGCGAATCAGCCCCAGCATTTT

v_call: TRBV6-6
clone_size: many
j_call: TRBJ2-5
d_call: -
cdr3_aa: CASRSNGRGETQYF
cdr3_nt: TGTGCCAGCAGGAGTAATGGCCGGGGAGAGACCCAGTACTTC

v_call: TRBV25-1
clone_size: many
j_call: TRBJ1-1
d_call: TRBD1
cdr3_aa: CASRGSGTVNTEAFF
cdr3_nt: TGTGCCAGCAGGGGGTCCGGGACAGTGAACACTGAAGCTTTCTTT

v_call: TRBV10-3
clone_size: -
j_call: TRBJ1-1
d_call: TRBD1
cdr3_aa: CAISDKGAAFF
cdr3_nt: TGTGCCATCAGTGATAAGGGGGCCGCTTTCTTT

v_call: TRBV7-2
clone_size: many
j_call: TRBJ2-7
d_call: TRBD1
cdr3_aa: CASSLTDRSYEQYF
cdr3_nt: TGTGCCAGCAGCTTAACGGACAGGTCCTACGAGCAGTACTTC

v_call: TRBV2
clone_size: -
j_call: TRBJ2-7
d_call: -
cdr3_aa: CASSYGSQRHEQYF
cdr3_nt: TGTGCCAGCAGTTACGGGTCCCAACGGCACGAGCAGTACTTC

v_call: TRBV10-3
clone_size: many
j_call: TRBJ1-2
d_call: -
cdr3_aa: CAISEGGGYGYTF
cdr3_nt: TGTGCCATCAGTGAGGGAGGGGGCTATGGCTACACCTTC